What follows describes a single TCR beta chain. This entry is derived from a study of OX40 agonist ivuxolimab in advanced cancers. V lost 0 bases to trimming and J lost 15 bases; unmatched junction nucleotides: 3. CDR3 length: 13 amino acids. Germline V gene data show CDR1 as GTSNPN and CDR2 as SVGIG (reference sequence). TCRdb's copy holds only in-frame clones and misses some; the assay was immunoSEQ multiplex PCR. This table has more than 85,000 clones, roughly nine tenths appearing once. The clonotype comes from an adult with an advanced solid tumor such as melanoma, head and neck, liver or kidney cancer. The chain joins TRBV30 to TRBJ2-1; TRBD2 matches 15 bases. The sequencing here drew on CD4+ or CD8+ T cells sorted from blood, taken in a trial of the OX40 agonist ivuxolimab. CDR3 nucleotide sequence: TGTGCCTGGAGTGTAGGGACTAGCGGGAGGTTGTTCTTC. This gives the protein CAWSVGTSGRLFF.